The sequence of this TCR beta chain was determined in a study of T-cell reconstitution after alpha-beta-depleted transplantation in children. Study results and caveats: Once a year had passed after transplant, T-cell counts and diversity came mostly from newly produced T cells. In some patients, recipient T cells and intrathymic progenitors surviving conditioning explained high day-60 diversity. Alpha-beta T cells about two months after transplant reportedly derived from several hundred expanded graft clones.

To note about this clonotype: Its antigen is not identified.

TCRbeta library preparation incorporated unique molecular identifiers. MiXCR, run by TCRdb on the PCR reads, gives a single entry per CDR3 protein. The sample contains around 420,000 distinct CDR3 sequences, 15% to 20% of which appear only once. The germline gives CDR1 SGHTA, CDR2 FQGNSA. Trimming removed 1 base from V and 12 bases from J, with 13 bases in between. CDR3 length: 13 residues. The sequence derives from a boy in the first two years of life who had a stem cell transplant for Wiskott-Aldrich syndrome, so the T cells may come from the graft donor. The chain carries TRBV7-2 and TRBJ2-1; TRBD1 is a possible D gene (6 bases). The sequencing here drew on PBMCs, mostly from graft donor cells, taken 360 days after TCRalphabeta/CD19-depleted stem cell transplant. Here the CDR3 reads CASSLVQQGPQFF. In DNA form, the CDR3 reads TGTGCCAGCAGCTTAGTCCAACAGGGCCCGCAGTTCTTC. Variable domain in full (rest from reference TRBV7-2 and TRBJ2-1): GAGVSQSPSNKVTEKGKDVELRCDPISGHTALYWYRQSLGQGLEFLIYFQGNSAPDKSGLPSDRFSAERTGGSVSTLTIQRTQQEDSAVYLCASSLVQQGPQFFGPGTRLTVL.